This passage covers 16 T cell receptor beta chains from one sample sequenced in a study of blood T cell repertoires in COVID-19. The method was immunoSEQ multiplex PCR; TCRdb's version includes in-frame clones alone and lacks a portion of them. The data contain 55,000 to 75,000 clones, 80% to 85% of them singletons. The sample was peripheral blood. Source of these receptors: a man at least 80 years old with COVID-19, enrolled during active disease.

The genes are TRBV7-2 and TRBJ1-5; tentatively, D is TRBD1 (5 bases). Germline values: CDR1 SGHTA, CDR2 FQGNSA. This CDR3 spans 15 amino acids. The V end was cut by 6 bases, the J end by 4 bases, with 16 bases between. CDR3: CASRPKAGPNQPQHF. For the CDR3, the DNA is TGTGCCAGCAGACCCAAGGCGGGACCAAATCAGCCCCAGCATTTT.

This clone came up once. The chain uses TRBV7-9 and TRBJ1-1; D is ambiguous. Germline CDR1 reads SEHNR; CDR2 reads FQNEAQ (reference sequence). Trimming cost V 6 bases and J 0 bases, with 11 bases left between them. This CDR3 has 14 amino acids. The CDR3 sequence is CASSRTAMNTEAFF. The CDR3 DNA reads TGTGCCAGCAGTCGTACAGCCATGAACACTGAAGCTTTCTTT. The full variable domain, in which reference TRBV7-9 and TRBJ1-1 provide the parts outside the CDR3, is DTGVSQNPRHKITKRGQNVTFRCDPISEHNRLYWYRQTLGQGPEFLTYFQNEAQLEKSRLLSDRFSAERPKGSFSTLEIQRTEQGDSAMYLCASSRTAMNTEAFFGQGTRLTVV.

V and J are TRBV10-3 and TRBJ1-1, with 10 positions matching TRBD1. The CDR3 spans 15 residues. Germline CDR1 and CDR2: ENHRY and SYGVKD. J lost 6 bases, V lost 0 bases, and 4 bases had no gene match. The CDR3 spells CAISESGTGVPEAFF. In DNA form, the CDR3 reads TGTGCCATCAGTGAGTCGGGGACAGGGGTCCCTGAAGCTTTCTTT.

This clone has just one count. The chain links TRBV28 to TRBJ1-1; D gene uncertain. Trimming left V 2 bases short and J 8 bases short, with 12 bases between. Germline V gives CDR1 MDHEN, CDR2 SYDVKM. The CDR3 totals 13 residues. CDR3 nucleotide sequence: TGTGCCAGCAGTTTAAGTCGGCGGGCGGAAGCTTTCTTT. Amino acid sequence: CASSLSRRAEAFF.

The chain links TRBV30 to TRBJ1-5, with unresolved D. Between the trimmed V and J ends, which lost 3 bases and 5 bases, there was a span of 17 bases. The CDR3 contains 15 residues. Per the germline V gene, CDR1 is GTSNPN and CDR2 is SVGIG (reference sequence). CDR3 protein: CAWSLIGSYDQPQHF. CDR3 nucleotides: TGTGCCTGGAGCCTAATAGGGAGTTACGATCAGCCCCAGCATTTT.

V usage is TRBV7-2 and J usage is TRBJ1-1; D gene ambiguous. Per germline, CDR1 SGHTA and CDR2 FQGNSA. V was cut by 5 bases and J by 4 bases, with 17 bases left in between. CDR3 length equals 15 residues. The CDR3 sequence is CASSPLTGAGTEAFF. The CDR3, as DNA: TGTGCCAGCAGCCCCTTGACGGGAGCTGGCACTGAAGCTTTCTTT.

This chain links TRBV15 with TRBJ2-5, with D possibly TRBD2 on 5 matching bases. Per germline, CDR1 LNHNV and CDR2 YYDKDF (reference sequence). The CDR3 length is 15 residues. The V end lost 0 bases, the J end lost 2 bases, and 10 bases lay between the germline ends. This chain's CDR3 is CATSREESGQETQYF. Written as DNA, the CDR3 is TGTGCCACCAGCAGAGAGGAGAGCGGACAAGAGACCCAGTACTTC.

The genes are TRBV5-1 and TRBJ1-5; no reliable D call. The CDR3 totals 14 residues. Deletions cut 1 base from V and 7 bases from J, with 12 bases between. CDR1 is SGHRS, CDR2 YFSETQ, per germline. This chain's CDR3 is CASSLTGIGQPQHF. Written as DNA, the CDR3 is TGCGCCAGCAGCTTGACCGGGATTGGGCAGCCCCAGCATTTT.

The J gene is TRBJ2-1, the V gene TRBV20-1; D ambiguous. V gave up 6 bases and J gave up 4 bases, with 16 bases separating them. This CDR3 has 14 amino acids. Germline V gene data show CDR1 as DFQATT and CDR2 as SNEGSKA (reference sequence). CDR3 DNA: TGCAGTGCCAGTAGGCGCGGAGATTACAATGAGCAGTTCTTC. Protein: CSASRRGDYNEQFF.

The chain employs TRBV10-3 and TRBJ2-3; 12 positions match TRBD1. Trimming at V came to 9 bases and at J to 3 bases, leaving 7 bases not matched to a gene. The CDR3 is 15 residues long. Germline CDR1 reads ENHRY; CDR2 reads SYGVKD. The CDR3 spells CAIGTGGSGTDTQYF. CDR3 nucleotides: TGTGCCATAGGGACAGGGGGCTCTGGTACAGATACGCAGTATTTT.

The rearrangement uses TRBV24-1 and TRBJ2-1, with a tentative D call TRBD2 (7 bases). CDR3 size: 18 residues. The germline V and J ends were trimmed by 4 bases and 0 bases, with 18 bases remaining between them. Per the germline V gene, CDR1 is KGHDR and CDR2 is SFDVKD. The CDR3 DNA is TGTGCCACCAGTGAAAACCCGGGGGGCGGGAGCTCCTACAATGAGCAGTTCTTC. It specifies CATSENPGGGSSYNEQFF.

The rearrangement links TRBV12-3 or TRBV12-4 to TRBJ1-2; D unclear. The CDR3 is 12 amino acids. V gave up 5 bases and J gave up 4 bases, with 8 bases separating them. The CDR3 DNA reads as TGTGCCAGCAGTCCATTCAGCTATGGCTACACCTTC. Amino acid sequence: CASSPFSYGYTF.

This clone has just a few counts. The rearrangement joins TRBV6-2 or TRBV6-3 to TRBJ2-2; a weak D match, TRBD1 (6 bases). This CDR3 region has 15 residues. With 2 bases removed from V and 7 bases from J, the gap between germline ends came to 14 bases. The germline V gene has CDR1 MNHEY and CDR2 SVGEGT. As DNA, the CDR3 is TGTGCCAGCAGTTACATGGCAGGGGAAGGCGGGGAGCTGTTTTTT. It specifies CASSYMAGEGGELFF.

The sample holds a few counts of this clone. The J gene is TRBJ1-6, the V gene TRBV6-5, with D tentatively TRBD1 (6 bases). Trimming stripped 10 bases from V and 7 bases from J, with 14 bases between. This CDR3 comprises 13 residues. Per the germline V gene, CDR1 is MNHEY and CDR2 is SVGAGI. CDR3 region: CANRGTPNSPLHF. CDR3 sequence (DNA): TGTGCCAACAGAGGGACACCCAATTCACCCCTCCACTTT.

The rearrangement links TRBV10-3 to TRBJ1-4; tentative D call: TRBD1 (5 bases). CDR3 length equals 14 residues. Trimming removed 0 bases at V and 6 bases at J, with 8 bases between. From germline, CDR1 is ENHRY and CDR2 SYGVKD. The CDR3 nucleotides read TGTGCCATCAGTGAGTCGGGGGACTATGAAAAACTGTTTTTT. Protein: CAISESGDYEKLFF.

This clone was observed a handful of times. V and J are TRBV5-1 and TRBJ1-3, with 8 bases aligning to TRBD1. After removal of 2 bases from V and 4 bases from J, the junction contained 5 bases not matched to a gene. The CDR3 spans 15 residues. Germline V gives CDR1 SGHRS, CDR2 YFSETQ. CDR3 loop: CASSFAPGGGNTIYF. CDR3 DNA sequence: TGCGCCAGCAGCTTCGCCCCAGGGGGCGGAAACACCATATATTTT.